This TCR beta chain was sequenced during a study of post-analysis software for immune sequencing data. As for the study in general: Disease courses included relapsing-remitting, secondary progressive and progressive-relapsing multiple sclerosis.

In the case of this clonotype: The antigen is unknown.

The TCR beta cDNA libraries contained unique molecular identifiers. MiXCR was run by TCRdb on the PCR reads, yielding one entry per CDR3 protein. The sample shows hundreds of thousands of distinct CDR3 sequences, approximately 59% of them seen only once. Study-wide results and caveats: TRBV5-6, TRBV5-1 and TRBV20-1 belonged to a set of about five TRBV segments that were more frequent in patients than controls. Same-batch preparations were strongly co-clustered by F measure. In multiple sclerosis, normalized Chao1 diversity was significantly below that of controls.

After removal of 1 base from V and 15 bases from J, the junction contained 15 bases not matched to a gene. This CDR3 region has 15 residues. The germline gives CDR1 SGHDN, CDR2 FVKESK. The rearrangement joins TRBV14 to TRBJ2-1; 7 bases align to TRBD2. This TCR came from a girl aged 2 to 10 with multiple sclerosis. Sequences were obtained from blood. The CDR3 sequence: CASSQVRHAGEGLFF. The CDR3 DNA reads TGTGCCAGCAGCCAAGTCAGGCATGCGGGAGAGGGGCTGTTCTTC.